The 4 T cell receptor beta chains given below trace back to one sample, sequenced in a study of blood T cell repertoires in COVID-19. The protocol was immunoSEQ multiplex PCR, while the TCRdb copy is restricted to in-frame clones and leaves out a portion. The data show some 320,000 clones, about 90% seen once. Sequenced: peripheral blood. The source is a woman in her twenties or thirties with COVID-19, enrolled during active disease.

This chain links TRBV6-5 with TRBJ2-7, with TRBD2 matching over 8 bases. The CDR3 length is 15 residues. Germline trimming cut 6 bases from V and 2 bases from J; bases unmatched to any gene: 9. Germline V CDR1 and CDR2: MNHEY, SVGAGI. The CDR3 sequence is CASRPGGGPTYEQYF. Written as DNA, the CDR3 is TGTGCCAGCAGACCCGGGGGGGGACCCACCTACGAGCAGTACTTC.

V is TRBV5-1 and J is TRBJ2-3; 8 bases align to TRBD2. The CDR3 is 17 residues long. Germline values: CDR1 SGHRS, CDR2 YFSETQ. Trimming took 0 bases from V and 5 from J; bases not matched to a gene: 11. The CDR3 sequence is CASSLVMTGGLKDTQYF. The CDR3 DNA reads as TGCGCCAGCAGCTTGGTAATGACGGGGGGGTTGAAAGATACGCAGTATTTT.

The DNA for the CDR3 is TGCGCCAGCAGCCAGCCAGGGAGGAATCAAGAGACCCAGTACTTC. It translates to CASSQPGRNQETQYF. The chain uses TRBV5-1 and TRBJ2-5; D is perhaps TRBD2 (6 bases). This CDR3 region has 15 residues. Germline-derived CDR1 and CDR2 are SGHRS and YFSETQ. The V and J ends lost 4 bases and 2 bases respectively, with 15 bases between them.

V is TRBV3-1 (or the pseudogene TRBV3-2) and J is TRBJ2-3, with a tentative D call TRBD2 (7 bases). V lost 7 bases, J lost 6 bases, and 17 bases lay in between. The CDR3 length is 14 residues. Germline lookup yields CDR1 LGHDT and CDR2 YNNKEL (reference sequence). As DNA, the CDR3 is TGTGCCAGCACTGCGGGGGCGACTCTGGATACGCAGTATTTT. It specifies CASTAGATLDTQYF.